The 18 T cell receptor beta chains in this list originate from one sample, sequenced in a study of shared clonotypes between healthy human individuals. Here immunoSEQ multiplex PCR was the method, and the copy in TCRdb shows in-frame clones only, minus some. The sample consists of about 1.5 million clones, about 98% of them appearing once. Sequenced sample: naive CD4+ T cells sorted from blood. Subset here: CD45RA+ positively selected. These receptors were collected from a man aged 25 to 40 in good health.

This clone was recorded only once. The chain uses TRBV7-8 and TRBJ1-2, with D uncertain. The CDR3 has 16 residues. With 5 bases removed from V and 1 base from J, the gap between germline ends came to 17 bases. Germline V gene sequence: CDR1 SGHVS, CDR2 FQNEAQ. CDR3 bases: TGTGCCAGCAGCCGCCGGGAGACTGCTTTTAACTATGGCTACACCTTC. Protein sequence: CASSRRETAFNYGYTF.

This CDR3 reads CASSGRGRSTDTQYF. The CDR3 DNA reads as TGTGCCAGCAGTGGGAGGGGGCGAAGCACAGATACGCAGTATTTT. The chain uses TRBV2 and TRBJ2-3; TRBD1 is a possible D gene (7 bases). Trimming shortened V by 4 bases and J by 0 bases, and 11 bases separated the two germline ends. Germline CDR1 is SNHLY and CDR2 is FYNNEI. This CDR3 contains 15 residues.

This clone was counted a single time. This chain joins TRBV5-1 and TRBJ2-2; D uncertain. The germline V gene has CDR1 SGHRS and CDR2 YFSETQ. V was trimmed by 1 base and J by 7 bases, leaving 8 bases between them. The CDR3 consists of 13 residues. CDR3 coding DNA: TGCGCCAGCAGCTTGTCCGGCTTCGGGGAGCTGTTTTTT. It translates to CASSLSGFGELFF.

V is TRBV18 and J is TRBJ1-1; D ambiguous. The V and J ends lost 2 bases and 2 bases respectively, with 9 bases between them. The V gene's germline CDR1 is KGHSH and CDR2 LQKENI. CDR3 length: 14 residues. In DNA, the CDR3 is TGTGCCAGCTCACCAGGGGAGGAAAACACTGAAGCTTTCTTT. Encoded protein: CASSPGEENTEAFF.

V is TRBV30 and J is TRBJ2-2; TRBD2 agrees at 10 bases. This CDR3 contains 16 residues. V was pared by 7 bases and J by 7 bases, with 15 bases of the junction left unmatched. CDR1 and CDR2 from the germline V gene are GTSNPN and SVGIG (reference sequence). This CDR3 reads CASPNPLAGVCGELFF. In nucleotides, the CDR3 is TGTGCCTCACCGAACCCCCTAGCGGGAGTTTGCGGGGAGCTGTTTTTT.

As for this clone: Other nucleotide sequences in the sample specify the same CDR3. V and J are TRBV5-5 and TRBJ1-5, with D perhaps matching TRBD1 (5 bases). The CDR3 has 14 amino acids. Germline V CDR1 and CDR2: SGHKS, YYEKEE (reference sequence). The V end was cut by 0 bases, the J end by 4 bases, with 8 bases between. The CDR3 DNA reads TGTGCCAGCAGCTTGGGCGGGGGGAATCAGCCCCAGCATTTT. Translation gives CASSLGGGNQPQHF.

A remark on this clone: Other DNA variants within this sample encode the same CDR3. The rearrangement joins TRBV28 to TRBJ2-7; no firm D call. Trimming shortened V by 4 bases and J by 4 bases, and 5 bases separated the two germline ends. The CDR3 loop spans 11 amino acids. The V gene's germline CDR1 is MDHEN and CDR2 SYDVKM. The CDR3 DNA is TGTGCCAGCAGTTCCTTATACGAGCAGTACTTC. It codes for CASSSLYEQYF.

The chain has TRBV4-3 and TRBJ2-2, with D tentatively TRBD1 (5 bases). The CDR3 consists of 18 residues. Trimming left V 1 base short and J 3 bases short, with 18 bases between. Germline CDR1 LGHNA, CDR2 YSLEER. CDR3 in amino acids: CASSQVRGKGPDTGELFF. CDR3 nucleotides: TGCGCCAGCAGCCAAGTTCGAGGCAAGGGGCCCGACACCGGGGAGCTGTTTTTT.

The J gene is TRBJ2-1, the V gene TRBV30, with 8 bases lining up with TRBD2. The CDR3 covers 14 residues. Germline lookup yields CDR1 GTSNPN and CDR2 SVGIG (reference sequence). V was clipped by 0 bases and J by 9 bases; unmatched bases: 7. The CDR3 spells CAWSVTGRASEQFF. DNA of the CDR3: TGTGCCTGGAGTGTAACCGGGAGGGCCTCTGAGCAGTTCTTC.

The chain is built from TRBV28 and TRBJ1-5, with 9 bases identical to TRBD1. The CDR3 is made up of 18 amino acids. The J segment lost 0 bases and the V segment lost 7 bases, leaving 13 bases of the junction unmatched. Looked up from germline, CDR1 is MDHEN and CDR2 is SYDVKM. As DNA, the CDR3 is TGTGCCAGCACCCCATCGGGGACAGGGCTGTATAGCAATCAGCCCCAGCATTTT. Its translation: CASTPSGTGLYSNQPQHF.

This clone has just one count. V usage is TRBV9 and J usage is TRBJ2-1; D gene uncertain. This CDR3 is built from 13 residues. CDR1 is SGDLS, CDR2 YYNGEE, per germline. The V and J ends lost 7 bases and 8 bases respectively, with 16 bases between them. CDR3 DNA: TGTGCCAGCGGATTACGAATGTCGGATGAGCAGTTCTTC. Its translation: CASGLRMSDEQFF.

The gene calls are TRBV11-2 and TRBJ2-3, with D hard to call. The CDR3 is 16 residues long. The germline V gene has CDR1 SGHAT and CDR2 FQNNGV. V lost 2 bases, J lost 4 bases, and 16 bases lay in between. The CDR3 reads CASSLLISRYSDTQYF. The CDR3 coding sequence is TGTGCCAGCAGCTTACTCATCTCCCGTTACTCAGATACGCAGTATTTT.

V usage is TRBV7-9 and J usage is TRBJ2-5; maybe TRBD1 (6 bases). Per the germline V gene, CDR1 is SEHNR and CDR2 is FQNEAQ (reference sequence). This CDR3 comprises 15 residues. Trimming cost V 1 base and J 6 bases, with 15 bases left between them. CDR3 coding DNA: TGTGCCAGCAGCTTAGGGGGAGTTCAGGGGAAGACCCAGTACTTC. Protein product: CASSLGGVQGKTQYF.

V is TRBV11-2 and J is TRBJ2-1; D could derive from TRBD1 or TRBD2 (5 bases each). Germline values: CDR1 SGHAT, CDR2 FQNNGV. CDR3 length equals 16 residues. V shed 1 base and J shed 8 bases, with 18 bases lying between them. For the CDR3, the DNA is TGTGCCAGCAGCTTAGTGGGGACCCTACCTGCCGATGAGCAGTTCTTC. Translated: CASSLVGTLPADEQFF.

This clone has just one count. V usage is TRBV9 and J usage is TRBJ1-1, with TRBD1 matching over 10 bases. Germline trimming cut 4 bases from V and 8 bases from J; bases unmatched to any gene: 11. CDR1 and CDR2 from the germline V gene are SGDLS and YYNGEE. This CDR3 comprises 15 residues. This CDR3 reads CASSPPGTGVGEAFF. In nucleotides, the CDR3 is TGTGCCAGCAGCCCTCCCGGGACAGGGGTCGGGGAAGCTTTCTTT.

The V call is TRBV19, the J call TRBJ1-5; D ambiguous. The CDR3 has 13 amino acids. The germline gives CDR1 LNHDA, CDR2 SQIVND (reference sequence). The CDR3 sequence is CAATKKGNQPQHF. The DNA of the CDR3 is TGTGCGGCGACCAAGAAGGGAAATCAGCCCCAGCATTTT.

The chain carries TRBV10-3 and TRBJ2-1; weak D call: TRBD2 (5 bases). Germline CDR1 ENHRY, CDR2 SYGVKD. The CDR3 totals 12 residues. Between the trimmed V and J ends, which lost 8 bases and 1 base, there was a span of 6 bases. The CDR3 spells CAIGRSYNEQFF. The DNA for the CDR3 is TGTGCCATCGGGAGATCCTACAATGAGCAGTTCTTC.

The chain combines TRBV4-3 with TRBJ2-2; D might be TRBD2 (6 bases). The CDR3 consists of 16 residues. Germline V lookup: CDR1 LGHNA, CDR2 YSLEER. The V gene lost 3 bases and the J gene lost 3 bases, with 14 bases spanning the gap. The CDR3, as DNA: TGCGCCAGCAGCCAGGACCGGGACTTCTACACCGGGGAGCTGTTTTTT. Protein sequence: CASSQDRDFYTGELFF.